One and the same sample provided the 23 T cell receptor beta chains below, sequenced in a study of T cell changes during pregnancy in multiple sclerosis. The repertoire was sequenced with immunoSEQ multiplex PCR; TCRdb's copy has only in-frame clones and lacks some. This sample yields tens of thousands of clones, of which 88% are seen a single time; approximately 3.4% belongs to the top ten. Here the sequenced sample was peripheral blood, taken before pregnancy. All receptors come from a female donor with multiple sclerosis, enrolled in a pregnancy study.

The chain links TRBV2 to TRBJ1-1, with 7 bases lining up with TRBD1. The V gene end was trimmed by 8 bases and the J gene end by 11 bases; junction bases not matched to a gene: 14. CDR1 and CDR2 (germline): SNHLY, FYNNEI. This CDR3 has 13 residues. CDR3 DNA: TGTGCCAGCGGAACTTCACAGGGGCAAGAGGCTTTCTTT. As protein: CASGTSQGQEAFF.

The chain combines TRBV30 with TRBJ2-7; 12 bases agree with TRBD1. Germline V gives CDR1 GTSNPN, CDR2 SVGIG (reference sequence). The CDR3 contains 14 residues. The V segment lost 2 bases and the J segment 7 bases; nucleotides outside the gene matches: 6. The CDR3 sequence: CAWSPGQGAREQYF. CDR3 DNA: TGTGCCTGGAGTCCGGGACAGGGGGCGCGGGAGCAGTACTTC.

The chain links TRBV6-1 to TRBJ1-5; D remains ambiguous. Germline V gene data show CDR1 as MNHNS and CDR2 as SASEGT. This CDR3 is built from 13 residues. Between the trimmed V and J ends, which lost 4 bases and 4 bases, there was a span of 8 bases. The CDR3 sequence: CASSAEGNQPQHF. Here the CDR3 DNA reads TGTGCCAGCAGTGCAGAGGGAAATCAGCCCCAGCATTTT.

The gene calls are TRBV4-3 and TRBJ1-2; 7 bases are a match to TRBD1. This CDR3 spans 17 amino acids. With V trimmed by 2 bases and J by 9 bases, 18 bases remained unmatched. The germline V gene has CDR1 LGHNA and CDR2 YSLEER. CDR3 bases: TGCGCCAGCAGCCAATGGCCCCGCCGGGACAGCCCTACGAGCTACACCTTC. Protein: CASSQWPRRDSPTSYTF.

CDR3 nucleotides: TGTGCCAGTAGAGACGACAGATGGGGCTTAGGCTACGAGCAGTACTTC. Translated: CASRDDRWGLGYEQYF. The V call is TRBV19, the J call TRBJ2-7, with D tentatively TRBD1 (5 bases). Germline V gene sequence: CDR1 LNHDA, CDR2 SQIVND (reference sequence). CDR3 length equals 16 residues. Trimming left V 6 bases short and J 3 bases short, with 21 bases between.

The rearrangement joins TRBV7-9 to TRBJ2-1; 12 bases agree with TRBD2. The junction had 11 bases not matched to a gene; V was cut back by 8 bases and J by 0 bases. CDR1 SEHNR and CDR2 FQNEAQ come from the germline V gene (reference sequence). The CDR3 sequence is 18 residues long. The CDR3 nucleotides read TGTGCCAGCCTCCGGGGCGGACTAGCGGGGTCCTCCTACAATGAGCAGTTCTTC. Protein sequence: CASLRGGLAGSSYNEQFF.

With respect to this clone: Other DNA variants within this sample encode the same CDR3. CDR3 DNA: TGTGCCAGCAGCTTAGGAAGAGGGGGCTATGAGCAGTTCTTC. This encodes CASSLGRGGYEQFF. The chain carries TRBV7-3 and TRBJ2-1; 7 nucleotides match TRBD1. V dropped 2 bases and J dropped 8; count of bases not matched to a gene: 6. Germline CDR1 SGHTA, CDR2 FQGTGA. The CDR3 consists of 14 residues.

The chain joins TRBV20-1 to TRBJ2-2; D possibly corresponds to TRBD2 (5 bases). The V gene lost 5 bases and the J gene lost 8 bases, with 6 bases spanning the gap. The CDR3 is 10 residues long. Per germline, CDR1 DFQATT and CDR2 SNEGSKA (reference sequence). CDR3 nucleotide sequence: TGCAGTGCTCGGGAAGGGGAGCTGTTTTTT. This gives the protein CSAREGELFF.

This rearrangement joins TRBV28 to TRBJ2-7; TRBD1 agrees at 8 bases. Germline V gives CDR1 MDHEN, CDR2 SYDVKM. CDR3 length: 15 amino acids. V trimming: 4 bases; J trimming: 4 bases; junction bases outside the gene matches: 9. The CDR3 reads CASSSFDRGRYEQYF. The CDR3 DNA follows: TGTGCCAGCAGTTCCTTTGACAGGGGTCGGTACGAGCAGTACTTC.

This clone occurred once. V is TRBV5-1 and J is TRBJ1-1; TRBD1 might be the D (5 bases). V was cut by 4 bases and J by 1 base, with 11 bases left in between. Germline CDR1 is SGHRS and CDR2 is YFSETQ. This CDR3 spans 14 amino acids. CDR3 nucleotide sequence: TGCGCCAGCAGCAAAGAGACAGAGAACACTGAAGCTTTCTTT. Residues: CASSKETENTEAFF.

The chain recombines TRBV9 with TRBJ1-3; D possibly corresponds to TRBD1 (6 bases). Germline V gene sequence: CDR1 SGDLS, CDR2 YYNGEE. The germline V and J ends were trimmed by 0 bases and 2 bases, with 9 bases remaining between them. The CDR3 loop spans 15 amino acids. Written as DNA, the CDR3 is TGTGCCAGCAGCGTAGCTACAGGGACTGGAAACACCATATATTTT. This encodes CASSVATGTGNTIYF.

This clone has only a few counts. The V call is TRBV7-9, the J call TRBJ1-2; 8 bases map to TRBD1. This CDR3 region has 12 residues. Germline lookup yields CDR1 SEHNR and CDR2 FQNEAQ (reference sequence). Unmatched junction bases numbered 3, after V lost 4 bases and J lost 8 bases. The CDR3 coding sequence is TGTGCCAGCAGCTCAGGGGGCGGAGGCTACACCTTC. Its translation is CASSSGGGGYTF.

This rearrangement joins TRBV10-3 to TRBJ2-7, with D possibly TRBD2 on 6 matching bases. In germline, CDR1 is ENHRY, CDR2 SYGVKD. CDR3 length: 17 residues. V lost 6 bases and J 2 bases, leaving 23 bases between the germline ends. DNA for the CDR3: TGTGCCATCAGCCCGGGACTCCGAAGGGTCTCAACCTACGAGCAGTACTTC. The encoded protein is CAISPGLRRVSTYEQYF.

The rearrangement links TRBV25-1 to TRBJ2-7; no reliable D call. Germline CDR1 and CDR2: MGHDK and SYGVNS. Trimming removed 2 bases from V and 0 bases from J, with 11 bases in between. The CDR3 totals 15 residues. The chain's CDR3 is CASSEASKNSYEQYF. The CDR3 bases are TGTGCCAGCAGTGAAGCGTCGAAGAACTCCTACGAGCAGTACTTC.

The chain links TRBV2 to TRBJ1-2; 8 nucleotides match TRBD1. The CDR3 is 13 amino acids. After removal of 6 bases from V and 5 bases from J, the junction contained 5 bases not matched to a gene. Germline V gene data show CDR1 as SNHLY and CDR2 as FYNNEI. The CDR3 region is CASRGTGGYGYTF. CDR3 sequence (DNA): TGTGCCAGCAGGGGGACAGGAGGGTATGGCTACACCTTC.

This clone was counted only a few times. The chain carries TRBV6-4 and TRBJ2-6, with 8 positions matching TRBD1. Germline loops: CDR1 MRHNA, CDR2 SNTAGT. V dropped 5 bases and J dropped 1; count of bases not matched to a gene: 13. The CDR3 length is 19 residues. In nucleotides, the CDR3 is TGTGCCAGCAGTCCAAGACAGGGGCAGGCTGTGTCTGGGGCCAACGTCCTGACTTTC. This encodes CASSPRQGQAVSGANVLTF.

The chain employs TRBV19 and TRBJ1-2, with D possibly matching TRBD1 (5 bases). V lost 7 bases and J 3 bases, leaving 18 bases between the germline ends. The CDR3 spans 15 residues. Germline V lookup: CDR1 LNHDA, CDR2 SQIVND (reference sequence). CDR3 nucleotides: TGTGCCAGTACTTCCTACAGGACTAGGGACTATGGCTACACCTTC. Protein sequence: CASTSYRTRDYGYTF.

J is TRBJ2-3 and V is TRBV7-2; 7 bases align to TRBD2. Germline CDR1 SGHTA, CDR2 FQGNSA. CDR3 length: 17 amino acids. Trimming cost V 0 bases and J 1 base; bases outside gene matches: 7. The CDR3 here is CASSLAGGYLRTDTQYF. The CDR3 DNA follows: TGTGCCAGCAGCTTAGCGGGGGGGTACCTTCGCACAGATACGCAGTATTTT. The complete variable domain, with remaining parts taken from reference TRBV7-2 and TRBJ2-3, reads GAGVSQSPSNKVTEKGKDVELRCDPISGHTALYWYRQSLGQGLEFLIYFQGNSAPDKSGLPSDRFSAERTGGSVSTLTIQRTQQEDSAVYLCASSLAGGYLRTDTQYFGPGTRLTVL.

The J gene is TRBJ2-2, the V gene TRBV7-3, with 8 bases identical to TRBD1. The junction had 5 bases not matched to a gene; V was cut back by 4 bases and J by 4 bases. The germline V gene encodes CDR1 SGHTA and CDR2 FQGTGA. This CDR3 has 15 amino acids. CDR3: CASSSDRAGTGELFF. The CDR3 DNA follows: TGTGCCAGCAGCTCGGACAGGGCGGGCACCGGGGAGCTGTTTTTT.

This clone was counted a single time. This sequence joins TRBV6-5 and TRBJ1-3; D unclear. This CDR3 has 13 residues. V lost 2 bases and J lost 4, with 6 bases in between. The germline V gene has CDR1 MNHEY and CDR2 SVGAGI. The CDR3 DNA reads as TGTGCCAGCAGTTACCGAGGGGGAAACACCATATATTTT. Translated: CASSYRGGNTIYF.

This clone was observed a few times. J is TRBJ2-1 and V is TRBV1; TRBD2, as called in the table, went unchecked against the DNA. TRBV1 is annotated as a pseudogene. The CDR3 spans 18 residues. The CDR3 spells CTSSQDRRLAGEFGEQFF. The CDR3 DNA follows: TGCACCAGCAGCCAAGATCGGCGACTAGCGGGAGAGTTTGGCGAGCAGTTCTTC.

The CDR3: CASSPLPPGGSEKLFF. CDR3 in DNA: TGTGCCAGCTCACCGCTTCCCCCAGGGGGCTCCGAAAAACTGTTTTTT. The chain links TRBV18 to TRBJ1-4, with 8 bases identical to TRBD1. V trimming: 3 bases; J trimming: 8 bases; junction bases outside the gene matches: 11. The CDR3 loop spans 16 amino acids. Germline CDR1 reads KGHSH; CDR2 reads LQKENI.

The V and J genes are TRBV9 and TRBJ1-1; a weak D match, TRBD1 (6 bases). Germline V gene lookup returns CDR1 SGDLS and CDR2 YYNGEE. Trimming shortened V by 0 bases and J by 5 bases, and 8 bases separated the two germline ends. The CDR3 is 13 amino acids. The CDR3 sequence is CASSVGGQTEAFF. The CDR3 DNA is TGTGCCAGCAGCGTAGGGGGACAAACTGAAGCTTTCTTT.